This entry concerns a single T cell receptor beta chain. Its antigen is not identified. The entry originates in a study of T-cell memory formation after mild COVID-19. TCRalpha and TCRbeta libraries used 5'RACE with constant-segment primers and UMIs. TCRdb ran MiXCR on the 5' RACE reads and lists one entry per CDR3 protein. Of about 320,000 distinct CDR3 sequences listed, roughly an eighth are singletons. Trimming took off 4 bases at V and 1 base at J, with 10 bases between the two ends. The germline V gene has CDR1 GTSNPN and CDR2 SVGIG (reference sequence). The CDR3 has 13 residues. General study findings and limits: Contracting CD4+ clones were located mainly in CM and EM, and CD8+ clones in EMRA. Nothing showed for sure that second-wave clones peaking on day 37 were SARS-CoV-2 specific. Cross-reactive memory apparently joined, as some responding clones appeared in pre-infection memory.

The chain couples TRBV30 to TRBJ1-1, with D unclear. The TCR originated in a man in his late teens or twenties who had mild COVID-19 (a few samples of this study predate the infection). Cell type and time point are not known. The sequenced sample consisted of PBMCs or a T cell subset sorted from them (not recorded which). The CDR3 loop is CAWIELWNTEAFF. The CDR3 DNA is TGTGCCTGGATTGAGCTGTGGAACACTGAAGCTTTCTTT.